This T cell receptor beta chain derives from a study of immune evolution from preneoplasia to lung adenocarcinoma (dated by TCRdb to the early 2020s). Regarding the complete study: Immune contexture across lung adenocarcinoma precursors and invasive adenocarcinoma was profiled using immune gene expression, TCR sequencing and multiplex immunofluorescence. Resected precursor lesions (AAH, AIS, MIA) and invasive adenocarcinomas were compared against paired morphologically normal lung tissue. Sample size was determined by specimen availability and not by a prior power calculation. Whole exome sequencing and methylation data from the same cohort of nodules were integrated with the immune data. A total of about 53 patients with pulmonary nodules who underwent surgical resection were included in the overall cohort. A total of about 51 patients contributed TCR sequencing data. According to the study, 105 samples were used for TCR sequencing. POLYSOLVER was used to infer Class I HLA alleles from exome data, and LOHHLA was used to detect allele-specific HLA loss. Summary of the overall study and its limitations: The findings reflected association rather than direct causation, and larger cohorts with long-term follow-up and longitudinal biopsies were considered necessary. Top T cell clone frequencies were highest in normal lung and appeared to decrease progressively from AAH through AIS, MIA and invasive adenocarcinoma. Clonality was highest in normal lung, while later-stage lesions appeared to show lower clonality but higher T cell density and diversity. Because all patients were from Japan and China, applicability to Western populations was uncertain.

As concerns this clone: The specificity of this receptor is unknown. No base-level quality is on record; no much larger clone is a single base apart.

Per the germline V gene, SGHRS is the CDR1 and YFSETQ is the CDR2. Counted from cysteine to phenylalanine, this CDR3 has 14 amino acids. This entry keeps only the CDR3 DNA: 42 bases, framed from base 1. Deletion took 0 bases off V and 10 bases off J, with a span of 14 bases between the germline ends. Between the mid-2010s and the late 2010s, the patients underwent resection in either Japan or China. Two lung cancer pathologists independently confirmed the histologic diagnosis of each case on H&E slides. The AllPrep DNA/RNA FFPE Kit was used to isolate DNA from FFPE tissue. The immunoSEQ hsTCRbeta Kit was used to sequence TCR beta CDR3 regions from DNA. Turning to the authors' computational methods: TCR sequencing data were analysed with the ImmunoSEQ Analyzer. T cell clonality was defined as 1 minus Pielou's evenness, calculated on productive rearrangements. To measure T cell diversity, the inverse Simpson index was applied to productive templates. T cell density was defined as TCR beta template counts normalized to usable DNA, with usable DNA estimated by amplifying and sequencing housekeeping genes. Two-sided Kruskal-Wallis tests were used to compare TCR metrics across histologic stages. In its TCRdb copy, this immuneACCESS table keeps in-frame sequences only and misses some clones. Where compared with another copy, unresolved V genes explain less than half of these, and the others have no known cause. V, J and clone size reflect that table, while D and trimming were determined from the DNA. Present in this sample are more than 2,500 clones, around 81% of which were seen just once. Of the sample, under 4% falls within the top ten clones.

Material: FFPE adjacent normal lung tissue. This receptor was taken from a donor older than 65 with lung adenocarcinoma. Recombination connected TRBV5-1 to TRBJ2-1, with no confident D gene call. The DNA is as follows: TGCGCCAGCAGCTTGGCCGAAGTTGGGCGGGAGCAGTTCTTC. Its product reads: CASSLAEVGREQFF.